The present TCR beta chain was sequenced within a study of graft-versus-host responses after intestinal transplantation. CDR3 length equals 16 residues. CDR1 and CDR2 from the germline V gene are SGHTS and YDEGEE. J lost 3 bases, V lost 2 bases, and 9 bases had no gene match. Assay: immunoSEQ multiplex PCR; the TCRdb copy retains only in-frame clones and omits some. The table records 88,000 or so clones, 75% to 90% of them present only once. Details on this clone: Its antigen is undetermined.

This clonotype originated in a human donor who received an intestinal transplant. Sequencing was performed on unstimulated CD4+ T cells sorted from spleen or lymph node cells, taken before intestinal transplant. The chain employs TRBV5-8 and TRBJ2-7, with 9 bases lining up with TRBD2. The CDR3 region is CASSFGFAGGIYEQYF. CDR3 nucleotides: TGTGCCAGCAGCTTCGGGTTTGCGGGGGGGATCTACGAGCAGTACTTC. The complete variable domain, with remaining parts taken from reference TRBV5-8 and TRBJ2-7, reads EAGVTQSPTHLIKTRGQQATLRCSPISGHTSVYWYQQALGLGLQFLLWYDEGEERNRGNFPPRFSGRQFPNYSSELNVNALELEDSALYLCASSFGFAGGIYEQYFGPGTRLTVT.